This is a list of T cell receptor beta chains from one sample in a study of T cells in localized non-small cell lung cancer. The table came from immunoSEQ multiplex PCR; TCRdb's copy has only in-frame clones and leaves some out. The data contain some 39,000 clones, 80% to 90% of them singletons. Specimen: peripheral blood mononuclear cells, collected before any cancer treatment. The source of these receptors is a male donor aged 60 or over with stage II lung adenocarcinoma. CDR3s include the opening cysteine and the closing phenylalanine or tryptophan. The D gene is left open where the match is weak. Clone size is not always given. Where it is, it says once, few, many or a class for expanded clones.

clone_size: -
d_call: -
j_call: TRBJ2-1
v_call: TRBV9
cdr3_aa: CASSLEGRHEQFF
cdr3_nt: TGTGCCAGCAGCCTAGAAGGTCGCCATGAGCAGTTCTTC

clone_size: once
d_call: TRBD1
j_call: TRBJ2-3
v_call: TRBV7-9
cdr3_aa: CASSSVQGAGDTQYF
cdr3_nt: TGTGCCAGCAGCTCAGTACAGGGGGCAGGAGATACGCAGTATTTT

clone_size: -
d_call: -
j_call: TRBJ2-3
v_call: TRBV9
cdr3_aa: CASSGNTDTQYF
cdr3_nt: TGTGCCAGCAGCGGAAACACAGATACGCAGTATTTT

clone_size: -
d_call: -
j_call: TRBJ1-3
v_call: TRBV5-1
cdr3_aa: CASSLMGGVGNTIYF
cdr3_nt: TGCGCCAGCAGCTTGATGGGAGGGGTTGGAAACACCATATATTTT

clone_size: -
d_call: -
j_call: TRBJ1-1
v_call: TRBV6-5
cdr3_aa: CASSYPGEEAFF
cdr3_nt: TGTGCCAGCAGTTACCCCGGGGAAGAAGCTTTCTTT

clone_size: -
d_call: -
j_call: TRBJ2-2
v_call: TRBV12-5
cdr3_aa: CASGRDLNTGELFF
cdr3_nt: TGTGCTAGTGGCCGGGACCTGAACACCGGGGAGCTGTTTTTT

clone_size: -
d_call: -
j_call: TRBJ1-2
v_call: TRBV25-1
cdr3_aa: CASSRWNYGYTF
cdr3_nt: TGTGCCAGCAGCAGGTGGAACTATGGCTACACCTTC

clone_size: -
d_call: -
j_call: TRBJ2-3
v_call: TRBV5-1
cdr3_aa: CASSSTDTQYF
cdr3_nt: TGCGCCAGCAGCTCCACAGATACGCAGTATTTT

clone_size: -
d_call: TRBD1
j_call: TRBJ2-1
v_call: TRBV7-9
cdr3_aa: CASSFGTGYSSYNEQFF
cdr3_nt: TGTGCCAGCAGCTTCGGGACAGGGTATAGCTCCTACAATGAGCAGTTCTTC

clone_size: once
d_call: TRBD2
j_call: TRBJ2-5
v_call: TRBV2
cdr3_aa: CASSDGLSGGETQYF
cdr3_nt: TGTGCCAGCAGTGACGGCCTATCGGGGGGGGAGACCCAGTACTTC

clone_size: -
d_call: TRBD1
j_call: TRBJ1-1
v_call: TRBV29-1
cdr3_aa: CSVQQGGGTEAFF
cdr3_nt: TGCAGCGTTCAACAGGGGGGAGGGACTGAAGCTTTCTTT

clone_size: -
d_call: -
j_call: TRBJ1-2
v_call: TRBV28
cdr3_aa: CASSLGRNYGYTF
cdr3_nt: TGTGCCAGCAGCTTGGGACGGAACTATGGCTACACCTTC

clone_size: -
d_call: -
j_call: TRBJ2-3
v_call: TRBV7-6
cdr3_aa: CASSLAHRGGDTQYF
cdr3_nt: TGTGCCAGCAGCTTAGCCCACAGGGGGGGGGATACGCAGTATTTT

clone_size: -
d_call: TRBD1
j_call: TRBJ2-2
v_call: TRBV7-2
cdr3_aa: CASSPRAGGADTGELFF
cdr3_nt: TGTGCCAGCAGCCCACGGGCAGGGGGCGCGGACACCGGGGAGCTGTTTTTT

clone_size: -
d_call: TRBD1
j_call: TRBJ2-3
v_call: TRBV7-9
cdr3_aa: CASSTGTAEGPATQYF
cdr3_nt: TGTGCCAGCAGCACCGGGACAGCTGAGGGCCCAGCTACGCAGTATTTT

clone_size: -
d_call: -
j_call: TRBJ1-1
v_call: TRBV2
cdr3_aa: CASSRGTLDTEAFF
cdr3_nt: TGTGCCAGCAGCCGAGGGACCTTGGACACTGAAGCTTTCTTT

clone_size: few
d_call: -
j_call: TRBJ2-6
v_call: TRBV27
cdr3_aa: CASSEGGGANVLTF
cdr3_nt: TGTGCCAGCAGTGAGGGTGGCGGGGCCAACGTCCTGACTTTC

clone_size: -
d_call: -
j_call: TRBJ2-7
v_call: TRBV10-2
cdr3_aa: CATSTGSYEQYF
cdr3_nt: TGCGCCACCTCGACCGGTTCCTACGAGCAGTACTTC

clone_size: once
d_call: -
j_call: TRBJ2-2
v_call: TRBV5-1
cdr3_aa: CASSLAVRTGELFF
cdr3_nt: TGCGCCAGCAGCTTGGCGGTTAGGACCGGGGAGCTGTTTTTT

clone_size: -
d_call: -
j_call: TRBJ1-5
v_call: TRBV6-5
cdr3_aa: CASSPGRDQPQHF
cdr3_nt: TGTGCCAGCAGTCCAGGGAGGGATCAGCCCCAGCATTTT

clone_size: -
d_call: -
j_call: TRBJ1-1
v_call: TRBV2
cdr3_aa: CASSGGGLNTEAFF
cdr3_nt: TGTGCCAGCAGTGGGGGGGGGCTGAACACTGAAGCTTTCTTT

clone_size: -
d_call: -
j_call: TRBJ2-5
v_call: TRBV23-1
cdr3_aa: CASSQSDGVQETQYF
cdr3_nt: TGCGCCAGCAGTCAATCGGACGGGGTCCAAGAGACCCAGTACTTC

clone_size: -
d_call: -
j_call: TRBJ2-1
v_call: TRBV7-9
cdr3_aa: CASSPPGVRNEQFF
cdr3_nt: TGTGCCAGCAGCCCCCCCGGGGTTAGGAATGAGCAGTTCTTC

clone_size: -
d_call: TRBD1
j_call: TRBJ1-4
v_call: TRBV28
cdr3_aa: CASSSGGFSTNEKLFF
cdr3_nt: TGTGCCAGCAGTTCAGGGGGTTTTTCGACTAATGAAAAACTGTTTTTT

clone_size: -
d_call: -
j_call: TRBJ2-3
v_call: TRBV20-1
cdr3_aa: CSARTDTQYF
cdr3_nt: TGCAGTGCGAGAACAGATACGCAGTATTTT

clone_size: once
d_call: -
j_call: TRBJ2-1
v_call: TRBV10-2
cdr3_aa: CASRREGNEQFF
cdr3_nt: TGCGCCAGCCGGCGGGAAGGTAATGAGCAGTTCTTC

clone_size: -
d_call: -
j_call: TRBJ2-7
v_call: TRBV30
cdr3_aa: CAWTRGAEVAYEQYF
cdr3_nt: TGTGCCTGGACCCGAGGGGCGGAGGTCGCCTACGAGCAGTACTTC

clone_size: -
d_call: TRBD1
j_call: TRBJ1-5
v_call: TRBV5-5
cdr3_aa: CASSFGTDNQPQHF
cdr3_nt: TGTGCCAGCAGCTTCGGGACAGACAATCAGCCCCAGCATTTT

clone_size: -
d_call: TRBD1
j_call: TRBJ1-1
v_call: TRBV10-3
cdr3_aa: CAITTTGSAEAFF
cdr3_nt: TGTGCCATCACCACGACAGGGTCAGCCGAAGCTTTCTTT

clone_size: -
d_call: -
j_call: TRBJ2-2
v_call: TRBV2
cdr3_aa: CASSNTGELFF
cdr3_nt: TGTGCCAGCTCTAACACCGGGGAGCTGTTTTTT